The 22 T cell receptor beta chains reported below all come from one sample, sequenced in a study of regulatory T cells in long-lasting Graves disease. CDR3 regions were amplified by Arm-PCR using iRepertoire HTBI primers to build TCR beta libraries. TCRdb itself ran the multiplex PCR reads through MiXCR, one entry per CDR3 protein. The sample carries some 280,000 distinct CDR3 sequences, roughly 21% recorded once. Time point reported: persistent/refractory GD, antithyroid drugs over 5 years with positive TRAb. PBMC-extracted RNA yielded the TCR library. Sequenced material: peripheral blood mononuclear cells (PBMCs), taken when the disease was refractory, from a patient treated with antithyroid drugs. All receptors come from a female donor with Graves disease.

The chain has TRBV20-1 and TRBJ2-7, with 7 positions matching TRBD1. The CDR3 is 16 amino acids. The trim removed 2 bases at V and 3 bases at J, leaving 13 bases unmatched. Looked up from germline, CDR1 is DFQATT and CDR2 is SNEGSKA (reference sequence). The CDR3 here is CSARRSDRAHSYEQYF. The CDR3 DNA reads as TGCAGTGCTAGACGATCCGACAGGGCGCATAGCTACGAGCAGTACTTC.

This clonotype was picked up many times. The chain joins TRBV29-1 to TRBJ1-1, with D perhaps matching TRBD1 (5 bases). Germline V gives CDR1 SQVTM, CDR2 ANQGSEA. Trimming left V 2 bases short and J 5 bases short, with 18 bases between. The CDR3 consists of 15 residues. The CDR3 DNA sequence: TGCAGCGTTGAACTTCAGAGGGGTTTCGAGACTGAAGCTTTCTTT. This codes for CSVELQRGFETEAFF.

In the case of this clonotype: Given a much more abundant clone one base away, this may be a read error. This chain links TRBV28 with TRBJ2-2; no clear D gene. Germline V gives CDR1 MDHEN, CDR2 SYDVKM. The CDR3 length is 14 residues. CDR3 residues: CAGSLVGRTGELFF. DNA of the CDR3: TGTGCCGGCAGTTTGGTCGGGCGAACCGGGGAGCTGTTTTTT.

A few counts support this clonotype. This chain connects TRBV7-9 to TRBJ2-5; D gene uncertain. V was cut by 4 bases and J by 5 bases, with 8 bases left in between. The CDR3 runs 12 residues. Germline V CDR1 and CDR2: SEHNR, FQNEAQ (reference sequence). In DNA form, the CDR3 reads TGTGCCAGCAGCTCCCCCCTGGAGACCCAGTACTTC. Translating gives CASSSPLETQYF.

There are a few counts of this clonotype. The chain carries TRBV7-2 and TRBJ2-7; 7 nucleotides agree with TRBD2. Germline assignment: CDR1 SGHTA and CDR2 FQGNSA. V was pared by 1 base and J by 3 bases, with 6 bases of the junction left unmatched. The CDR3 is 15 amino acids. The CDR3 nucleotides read TGTGCCAGCAGCTTAGTTCTAGCGGAATACTACGAGCAGTACTTC. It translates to CASSLVLAEYYEQYF.

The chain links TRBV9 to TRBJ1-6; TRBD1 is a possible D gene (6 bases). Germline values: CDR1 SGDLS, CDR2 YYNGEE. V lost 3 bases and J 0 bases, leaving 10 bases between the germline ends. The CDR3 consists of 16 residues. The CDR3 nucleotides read TGTGCCAGCAGCGGGGACACTAGCTCCTATAATTCACCCCTCCACTTT. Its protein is CASSGDTSSYNSPLHF.

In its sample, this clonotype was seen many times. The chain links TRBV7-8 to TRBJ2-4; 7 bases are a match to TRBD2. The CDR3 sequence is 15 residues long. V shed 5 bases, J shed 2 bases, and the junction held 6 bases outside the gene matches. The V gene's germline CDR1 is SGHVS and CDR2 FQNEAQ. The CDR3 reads CASSELTSTKNIQYF. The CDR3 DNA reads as TGTGCCAGCAGCGAACTGACTAGCACCAAAAACATTCAGTACTTC. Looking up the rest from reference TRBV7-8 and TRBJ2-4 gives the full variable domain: GAGVSQSPRYKVAKRGQDVALRCDPISGHVSLFWYQQALGQGPEFLTYFQNEAQLDKSGLPSDRFFAERPEGSVSTLKIQRTQQEDSAVYLCASSELTSTKNIQYFGAGTRLSVL.

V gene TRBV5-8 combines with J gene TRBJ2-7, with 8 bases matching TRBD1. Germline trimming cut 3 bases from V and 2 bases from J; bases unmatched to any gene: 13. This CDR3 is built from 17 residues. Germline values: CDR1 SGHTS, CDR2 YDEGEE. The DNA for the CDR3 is TGTGCCAGCAGCTCAGTACCCGGGACAGGCCTAACCTACGAGCAGTACTTC. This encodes CASSSVPGTGLTYEQYF.

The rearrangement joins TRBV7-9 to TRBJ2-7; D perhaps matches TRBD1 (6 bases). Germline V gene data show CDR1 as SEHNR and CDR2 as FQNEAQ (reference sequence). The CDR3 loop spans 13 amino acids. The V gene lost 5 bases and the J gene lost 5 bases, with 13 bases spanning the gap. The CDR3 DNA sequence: TGTGCCAGCAGCCCTGGACAGAACAACGAGCAGTACTTC. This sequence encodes CASSPGQNNEQYF. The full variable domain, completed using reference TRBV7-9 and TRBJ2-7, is DTGVSQNPRHKITKRGQNVTFRCDPISEHNRLYWYRQTLGQGPEFLTYFQNEAQLEKSRLLSDRFSAERPKGSFSTLEIQRTEQGDSAMYLCASSPGQNNEQYFGPGTRLTVT.

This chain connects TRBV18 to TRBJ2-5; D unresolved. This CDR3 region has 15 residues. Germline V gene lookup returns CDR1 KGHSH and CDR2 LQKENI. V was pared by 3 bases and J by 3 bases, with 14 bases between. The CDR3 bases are TGTGCCAGCTCACCCACCACGATGAAGGAAGAGACCCAGTACTTC. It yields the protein CASSPTTMKEETQYF.

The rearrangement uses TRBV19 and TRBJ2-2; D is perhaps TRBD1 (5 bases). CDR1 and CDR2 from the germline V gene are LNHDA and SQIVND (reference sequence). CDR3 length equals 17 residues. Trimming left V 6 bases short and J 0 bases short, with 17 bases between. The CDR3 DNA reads TGTGCCAGTAGCCTCCCAGGGATTAAGTCGAACACCGGGGAGCTGTTTTTT. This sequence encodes CASSLPGIKSNTGELFF.

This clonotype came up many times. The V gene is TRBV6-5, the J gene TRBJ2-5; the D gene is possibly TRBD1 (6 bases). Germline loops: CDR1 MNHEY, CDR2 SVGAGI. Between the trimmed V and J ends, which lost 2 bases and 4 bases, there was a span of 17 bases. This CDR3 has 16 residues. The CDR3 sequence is CASSYGVAGDSETQYF. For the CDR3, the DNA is TGTGCCAGCAGTTACGGTGTAGCAGGGGATTCAGAGACCCAGTACTTC.

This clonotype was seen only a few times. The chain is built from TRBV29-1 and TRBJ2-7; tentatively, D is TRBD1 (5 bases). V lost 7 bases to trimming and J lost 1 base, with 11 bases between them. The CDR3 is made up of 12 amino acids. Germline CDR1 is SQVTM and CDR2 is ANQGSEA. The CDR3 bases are TGCAGCGCACTGACAGAGTCCTACGAGCAGTACTTC. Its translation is CSALTESYEQYF.

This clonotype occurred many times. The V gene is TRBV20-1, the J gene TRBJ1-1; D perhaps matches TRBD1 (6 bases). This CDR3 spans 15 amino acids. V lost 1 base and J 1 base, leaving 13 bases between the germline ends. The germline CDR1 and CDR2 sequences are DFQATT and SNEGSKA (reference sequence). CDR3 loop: CSARGTLGQNTEAFF. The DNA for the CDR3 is TGCAGTGCTAGAGGAACCCTGGGACAGAACACTGAAGCTTTCTTT.

For the CDR3, the DNA is TGCGCCAGCAGCCAAGTTGATCTAGCGGGGGCGCGCATTCAGTACTTC. Its translation: CASSQVDLAGARIQYF. The V call is TRBV4-3, the J call TRBJ2-4, with 10 bases lining up with TRBD2. The CDR3 length is 16 residues. CDR1 and CDR2 from the germline V gene are LGHNA and YSLEER. J was trimmed by 9 bases and V by 1 base; bases with no gene match: 9.

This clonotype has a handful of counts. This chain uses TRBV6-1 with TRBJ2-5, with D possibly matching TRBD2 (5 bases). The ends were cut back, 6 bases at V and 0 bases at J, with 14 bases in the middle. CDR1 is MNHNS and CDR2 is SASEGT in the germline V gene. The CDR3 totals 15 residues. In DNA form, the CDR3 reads TGTGCCAGCAGGCCGGACTTGCAGTACCAAGAGACCCAGTACTTC. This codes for CASRPDLQYQETQYF.

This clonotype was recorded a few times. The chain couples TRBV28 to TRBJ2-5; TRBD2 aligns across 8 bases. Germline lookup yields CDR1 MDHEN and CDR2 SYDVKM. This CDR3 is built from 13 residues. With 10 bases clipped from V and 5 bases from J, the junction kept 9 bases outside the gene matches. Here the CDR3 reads CATLREEEETQYF. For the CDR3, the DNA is TGTGCCACTCTGCGGGAGGAGGAGGAGACCCAGTACTTC.

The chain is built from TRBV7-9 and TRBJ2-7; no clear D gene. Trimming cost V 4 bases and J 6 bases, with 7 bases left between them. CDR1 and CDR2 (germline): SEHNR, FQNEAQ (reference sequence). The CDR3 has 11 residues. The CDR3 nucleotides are TGTGCCAGCAGCTCCGATCGCGAGCAGTACTTC. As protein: CASSSDREQYF.

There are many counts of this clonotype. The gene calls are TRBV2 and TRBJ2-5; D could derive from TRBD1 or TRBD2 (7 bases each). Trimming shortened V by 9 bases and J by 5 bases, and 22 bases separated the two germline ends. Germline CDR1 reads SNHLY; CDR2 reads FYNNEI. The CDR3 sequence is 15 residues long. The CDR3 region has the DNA TGTGCCAGAGGGGGGGGACAGTTTGAACGGGAGACCCAGTACTTC. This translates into CARGGGQFERETQYF.

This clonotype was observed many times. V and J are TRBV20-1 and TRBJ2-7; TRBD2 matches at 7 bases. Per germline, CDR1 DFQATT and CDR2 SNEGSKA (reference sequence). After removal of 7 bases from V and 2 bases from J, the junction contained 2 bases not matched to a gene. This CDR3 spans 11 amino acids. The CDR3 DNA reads TGCAGTGGGGGGGGAACCTACGAGCAGTACTTC. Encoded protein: CSGGGTYEQYF.

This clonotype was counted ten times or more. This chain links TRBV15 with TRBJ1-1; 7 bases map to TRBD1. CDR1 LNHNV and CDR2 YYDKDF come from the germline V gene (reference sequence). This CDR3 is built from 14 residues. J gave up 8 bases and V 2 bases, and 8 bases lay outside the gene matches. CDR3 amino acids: CATSRRQGDGEAFF. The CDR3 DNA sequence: TGTGCCACCAGCAGAAGACAGGGCGATGGAGAAGCTTTCTTT.

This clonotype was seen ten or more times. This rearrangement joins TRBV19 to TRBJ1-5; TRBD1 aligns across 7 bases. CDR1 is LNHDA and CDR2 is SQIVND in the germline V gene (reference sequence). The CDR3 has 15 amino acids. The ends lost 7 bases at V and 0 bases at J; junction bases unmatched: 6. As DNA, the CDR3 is TGTGCCAGTACTGTGACAGGGTATAGCAATCAGCCCCAGCATTTT. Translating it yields CASTVTGYSNQPQHF.